The text below deals with one T cell receptor (beta chain). As yet, its antigen is unknown. These data come from a study of graft-versus-host responses after intestinal transplantation. Profiled with immunoSEQ multiplex PCR; TCRdb holds only in-frame clones, not every one. The table has about 85,000 clones, around 93% seen once. Study-wide findings and caveats: Early post-transplant falls in HvG clones accompanied the peak levels of circulating GvH clones. Recipient bone marrow held GvH clones, some seen earlier in ileum or blood.

This TCR came from a human donor who was the organ donor for an intestinal transplant. The sample in question was unstimulated CD8+ T cells sorted from spleen or lymph node cells, obtained before transplant.

The CDR3 sequence: CASSAEGQGLSPLHF. The CDR3 coding sequence is TGTGCCAGCAGCGCCGAAGGACAGGGGCTTTCACCCCTCCACTTT. The chain combines TRBV9 with TRBJ1-6; TRBD1 agrees at 9 bases. Germline V gene data show CDR1 as SGDLS and CDR2 as YYNGEE. The junction had 7 bases not matched to a gene; V was cut back by 3 bases and J by 9 bases. CDR3 length: 15 amino acids.